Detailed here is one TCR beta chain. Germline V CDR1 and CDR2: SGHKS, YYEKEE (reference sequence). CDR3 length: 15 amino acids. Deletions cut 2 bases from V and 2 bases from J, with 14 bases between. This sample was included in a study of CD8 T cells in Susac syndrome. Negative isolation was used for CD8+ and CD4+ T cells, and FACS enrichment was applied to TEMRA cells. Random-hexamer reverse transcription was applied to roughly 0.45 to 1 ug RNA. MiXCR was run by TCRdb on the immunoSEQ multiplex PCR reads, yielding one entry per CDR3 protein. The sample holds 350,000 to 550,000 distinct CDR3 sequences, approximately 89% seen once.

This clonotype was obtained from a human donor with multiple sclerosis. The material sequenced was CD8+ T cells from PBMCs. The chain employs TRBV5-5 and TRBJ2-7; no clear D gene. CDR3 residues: CASSFAARPTYEQYF. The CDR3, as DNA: TGTGCCAGCAGCTTTGCAGCCAGGCCAACCTACGAGCAGTACTTC.